What follows are 27 T cell receptor beta chains derived from one specimen sequenced in a study of regulatory T cells in long-lasting Graves disease. Construction of the TCR beta libraries employed iRepertoire HTBI primers in conjunction with Arm-PCR of CDR3 regions. MiXCR was run by TCRdb on the multiplex PCR reads, yielding one entry per CDR3 protein. The table has more than 350,000 distinct CDR3 sequences, around 14% seen once. Time point reported: newly diagnosed GD, antithyroid drugs for less than 3 months. PBMC RNA was the source of the TCR library. The same sample was also studied in work on T cells in Graves' hyperthyroidism and ophthalmopathy.

The sequences come from peripheral blood mononuclear cells (PBMCs), collected at new diagnosis, from a patient treated with antithyroid drugs. The receptors come from a woman younger than 45 with Graves disease.

This clonotype was seen many times. The gene calls are TRBV5-1 and TRBJ2-1; 9 bases are shared with TRBD1. Germline CDR1 and CDR2: SGHRS and YFSETQ. V lost 5 bases, J lost 2 bases, and 5 bases stayed unmatched. CDR3 size: 15 residues. The DNA for the CDR3 is TGCGCCAGCAGTTACCGGGACAGGGCCTACAATGAGCAGTTCTTC. This codes for CASSYRDRAYNEQFF.

The chain couples TRBV7-3 to TRBJ2-2, with 11 bases matching TRBD2. Germline CDR1 is SGHTA and CDR2 is FQGTGA. The V segment lost 6 bases and the J segment 8 bases; nucleotides outside the gene matches: 11. The CDR3 totals 16 residues. CDR3 loop: CASSPLAGGDRGELFF. CDR3 DNA sequence: TGTGCCAGCAGTCCCCTAGCGGGAGGAGATAGAGGGGAGCTGTTTTTT.

This clonotype was detected a few times. The V and J genes are TRBV13 and TRBJ2-7; the match to TRBD2 covers 15 bases. Germline CDR1 and CDR2: PRHDT and FYEKMQ (reference sequence). The CDR3 runs to 14 residues. Trimming at V came to 9 bases and at J to 4 bases, leaving 4 bases not matched to a gene. The CDR3 loop reads CASGGTSGRYEQYF. The CDR3 nucleotides are TGTGCCAGTGGGGGGACTAGCGGGAGGTACGAGCAGTACTTC.

This clonotype was observed a single time. CDR3: CASSSMAARGHEQYF. In nucleotides, the CDR3 is TGTGCCAGTAGTTCTATGGCGGCGAGAGGTCACGAGCAGTACTTC. The J gene is TRBJ2-7, the V gene TRBV19; no clear D gene. The CDR3 is made up of 15 amino acids. Germline V gene sequence: CDR1 LNHDA, CDR2 SQIVND (reference sequence). V was shortened by 5 bases and J by 5 bases, with 19 bases between the two germline ends.

This clonotype was seen a handful of times. The CDR3 region is CASRGDLNEQFF. In nucleotides, the CDR3 is TGTGCCAGCAGGGGGGACCTCAATGAGCAGTTCTTC. This rearrangement joins TRBV25-1 to TRBJ2-1, with D tentatively TRBD1 or TRBD2 (5 bases each). From germline, CDR1 is MGHDK and CDR2 SYGVNS. V was shortened by 6 bases and J by 6 bases, with 9 bases between the two germline ends. The CDR3 loop spans 12 amino acids.

This clonotype was picked up a small number of times. This could be a read error, since a much larger clone is one nucleotide away. This CDR3 fails to terminate in the conserved phenylalanine or tryptophan, so it likely reflects a read error. The V gene is TRBV27, the J gene TRBJ2-7; TRBD1 matches at 10 bases. V shed 6 bases and J 2 bases; nucleotides not matched to a gene: 7. Germline V gene lookup returns CDR1 MNHEY and CDR2 SMNVEV (reference sequence). This CDR3 spans 15 amino acids. The CDR3 spells CASSLTGTGAYEQYL. The CDR3 DNA reads TGTGCCAGCAGCCTGACCGGGACAGGGGCCTACGAGCAGTACCTC.

Note on this clonotype: It differs at one base from a far larger clone, so likely a read error. The chain recombines TRBV11-2 with TRBJ2-1; tentatively, D is TRBD1 or TRBD2 (5 bases each). The DNA end lines up better with TRBJ2-5; the J call may be wrong. Germline assignment: CDR1 SGHAT and CDR2 FQNNGV. CDR3 length: 13 amino acids. This CDR3 is CASYQGGPRPQYF. CDR3 sequence (DNA): TGTGCCAGCTACCAGGGCGGGCCTCGGCCCCAGTACTTC.

This clonotype occurred many times. CDR3 nucleotides: TGCAGTGCTAGTGCCCGATCGGGCGATGAGCAGTTCTTC. It encodes CSASARSGDEQFF. The chain joins TRBV20-1 to TRBJ2-1; D call uncertain. The CDR3 length is 13 residues. Germline CDR1 DFQATT, CDR2 SNEGSKA (reference sequence). The germline V and J ends were trimmed by 3 bases and 8 bases, with 14 bases remaining between them.

There are a few counts of this clonotype. The V and J genes are TRBV6-2 or TRBV6-3 and TRBJ2-1; a weak D match, TRBD2 (6 bases). V shed 4 bases and J shed 10 bases, with 14 bases lying between them. Per germline, CDR1 MNHEY and CDR2 SVGEGT. CDR3 length: 13 amino acids. CDR3 sequence (DNA): TGTGCCAGCAGTTCCAGGACTATTCGAGAGCAGTTCTTC. Protein product: CASSSRTIREQFF.

This clonotype was detected many times. The gene calls are TRBV5-1 and TRBJ2-7; D gene unclear. Germline CDR1 reads SGHRS; CDR2 reads YFSETQ. The CDR3 is 13 amino acids. Trimming took 5 bases from V and 2 from J, leaving 11 bases between them. The CDR3 reads CASRVAAAYEQYF. The CDR3 DNA is TGCGCCAGCAGGGTAGCAGCAGCCTACGAGCAGTACTTC.

This clonotype showed up many times. The rearrangement joins TRBV20-1 to TRBJ2-7, with D tentatively TRBD2 (5 bases). The CDR3 extends over 16 amino acids. Germline V gives CDR1 DFQATT, CDR2 SNEGSKA (reference sequence). V lost 1 base and J 0 bases, leaving 16 bases between the germline ends. The CDR3 region has the DNA TGCAGTGCTAGAGGGGGTAAAGAGGGTATCTCCTACGAGCAGTACTTC. Amino acid sequence: CSARGGKEGISYEQYF.

Many counts were recorded for this clonotype. The rearrangement uses TRBV6-1 and TRBJ1-5; D is ambiguous. Trimming took off 8 bases at V and 9 bases at J, with 11 bases between the two ends. This CDR3 is 11 amino acids long. Germline V lookup: CDR1 MNHNS, CDR2 SASEGT. The CDR3 protein is CASYAYGPQHF. CDR3 coding DNA: TGTGCCAGCTACGCCTATGGGCCCCAGCATTTT.

This clonotype was observed at least ten times. The chain employs TRBV12-3 or TRBV12-4 and TRBJ2-1; the match to TRBD2 covers 7 bases. Germline trimming cut 4 bases from V and 2 bases from J; bases unmatched to any gene: 8. This CDR3 contains 16 residues. The CDR3 nucleotides read TGTGCCAGCAGTTATTGGGAGGGCGGGACCTACAATGAGCAGTTCTTC. Its translation is CASSYWEGGTYNEQFF.

On this clonotype itself: A much more abundant neighbour one base away suggests this may be a read error. The chain joins TRBV3-1 to TRBJ1-4; TRBD1 might be the D (6 bases). CDR3 length: 15 residues. The germline gives CDR1 LGHDT, CDR2 YNNKEL (reference sequence). This CDR3 reads CASSLWTATNEKLLF. As DNA, the CDR3 is TGTGCCAGCAGCCTATGGACAGCAACTAATGAAAAACTGCTTTTT.

This clonotype was counted ten times or more. The rearrangement uses TRBV3-1 and TRBJ2-1, with 9 bases lining up with TRBD2. Germline loops: CDR1 LGHDT, CDR2 YNNKEL (reference sequence). V was clipped by 2 bases and J by 11 bases; unmatched bases: 7. The CDR3 has 14 residues. The CDR3 sequence is CASSQTDAGGKQFF. In nucleotides, the CDR3 is TGTGCCAGCAGCCAAACCGACGCGGGAGGGAAGCAGTTCTTC.

The CDR3 here is CATSEMGLAGNKNEQFF. The CDR3 region has the DNA TGTGCCACCAGTGAGATGGGACTAGCGGGAAATAAGAATGAGCAGTTCTTC. The rearrangement links TRBV24-1 to TRBJ2-1; 13 bases match TRBD2. CDR1 and CDR2 from the germline V gene are KGHDR and SFDVKD. The CDR3 runs to 17 residues. The V segment lost 4 bases and the J segment 7 bases; nucleotides outside the gene matches: 9.

The chain joins TRBV6-1 to TRBJ1-4; D is uncertain. The CDR3 has 14 amino acids. V shed 3 bases and J shed 3 bases, with 8 bases lying between them. CDR1 and CDR2 (germline): MNHNS, SASEGT. CDR3 amino acids: CASSDVLANEKLFF. Here the CDR3 DNA reads TGTGCCAGCAGTGACGTTTTAGCTAATGAAAAACTGTTTTTT.

This clonotype has ten or more counts. V gene TRBV15 combines with J gene TRBJ2-3; no firm D call. Germline CDR1 is LNHNV and CDR2 is YYDKDF (reference sequence). V was clipped by 0 bases and J by 3 bases, with 16 bases between them. The CDR3 loop spans 17 amino acids. The CDR3 reads CATSRDSRAIGTDTQYF. CDR3 nucleotides: TGTGCCACCAGCAGAGATTCTCGAGCGATTGGGACAGATACGCAGTATTTT. The full variable domain, rest sourced from reference TRBV15 and TRBJ2-3, is DAMVIQNPRYQVTQFGKPVTLSCSQTLNHNVMYWYQQKSSQAPKLLFHYYDKDFNNEADTPDNFQSRRPNTSFCFLDIRSPGLGDTAMYLCATSRDSRAIGTDTQYFGPGTRLTVL.

The genes are TRBV7-2 and TRBJ2-2; TRBD2 matches 13 bases. Per germline, CDR1 SGHTA and CDR2 FQGNSA. The CDR3 length is 23 residues. J gave up 4 bases and V 3 bases, and 23 bases lay outside the gene matches. The CDR3 DNA is TGTGCCAGCAGCTTTCAGTTCCCCTCGGCAGGGAGGACTAGCGGGAGTGGCACCGGGGAGCTGTTTTTT. Amino acids: CASSFQFPSAGRTSGSGTGELFF. Drawing the rest from reference TRBV7-2 and TRBJ2-2, the complete variable domain is GAGVSQSPSNKVTEKGKDVELRCDPISGHTALYWYRQSLGQGLEFLIYFQGNSAPDKSGLPSDRFSAERTGGSVSTLTIQRTQQEDSAVYLCASSFQFPSAGRTSGSGTGELFFGEGSRLTVL.

This clonotype was seen at least ten times. The CDR3 nucleotides are TGTGCCTGGTTGCTGGACACTGAAGCTTTCTTT. This codes for CAWLLDTEAFF. The rearrangement uses TRBV30 and TRBJ1-1; D not certain. The germline gives CDR1 GTSNPN, CDR2 SVGIG (reference sequence). The CDR3 totals 11 residues. Trimming shortened V by 5 bases and J by 3 bases, and 7 bases separated the two germline ends.

The rearrangement links TRBV5-1 to TRBJ1-1, with 8 bases identical to TRBD1. The CDR3 is made up of 16 amino acids. The V gene's germline CDR1 is SGHRS and CDR2 YFSETQ. V lost 4 bases to trimming and J lost 4 bases; unmatched junction nucleotides: 12. CDR3 amino acids: CASSLRAGGPGTEAFF. In nucleotides, the CDR3 is TGCGCCAGCAGCCTTCGGGCAGGGGGCCCGGGCACTGAAGCTTTCTTT. Full variable domain (outside the CDR3, taken from reference TRBV5-1 and TRBJ1-1): KAGVTQTPRYLIKTRGQQVTLSCSPISGHRSVSWYQQTPGQGLQFLFEYFSETQRNKGNFPGRFSGRQFSNSRSEMNVSTLELGDSALYLCASSLRAGGPGTEAFFGQGTRLTVV.

The V gene is TRBV12-3 or TRBV12-4, the J gene TRBJ2-5; 8 bases are shared with TRBD2. CDR3 length equals 15 residues. Trimming cost V 2 bases and J 5 bases; bases outside gene matches: 7. The CDR3 loop reads CASSLLGGGGETQYF. CDR3 DNA: TGTGCCAGCAGTTTACTGGGGGGCGGGGGGGAGACCCAGTACTTC.

This clonotype was counted only a few times. The chain combines TRBV19 with TRBJ2-1, with D tentatively TRBD1 (6 bases). This CDR3 has 17 residues. Germline V CDR1 and CDR2: LNHDA, SQIVND (reference sequence). The V end was cut by 6 bases, the J end by 2 bases, with 20 bases between. CDR3 nucleotide sequence: TGTGCCAGTAGCCCCGTGCTCCAGGGGTCCCCCTACAATGAGCAGTTCTTC. This translates into CASSPVLQGSPYNEQFF.

This clonotype was observed at least ten times. The chain links TRBV6-2 or TRBV6-3 to TRBJ2-3; perhaps TRBD1 as D (5 bases). This CDR3 is 18 amino acids long. Germline loops: CDR1 MNHEY, CDR2 SVGEGT. The germline V and J ends were trimmed by 0 bases and 1 base, with 17 bases remaining between them. CDR3 protein: CASSYSILTLRGTDTQYF. The CDR3 coding sequence is TGTGCCAGCAGTTACTCGATATTGACCCTCAGGGGCACAGATACGCAGTATTTT.

This sequence joins TRBV10-2 and TRBJ2-2; TRBD2 matches 12 bases. The CDR3 is 14 amino acids. With 10 bases clipped from V and 5 bases from J, the junction kept 5 bases outside the gene matches. Germline CDR1 is WSHSY and CDR2 is SAAADI. CDR3 sequence reads: CAIWLAGGTGELFF. The CDR3 nucleotides are TGCGCCATCTGGCTAGCGGGAGGGACCGGGGAGCTGTTTTTT.

This clonotype was detected only a few times. The chain links TRBV7-6 to TRBJ2-1, with 16 bases that match TRBD2. J was trimmed by 6 bases and V by 4 bases; bases with no gene match: 9. The CDR3 spans 18 residues. CDR1 is SGHVS and CDR2 is FNYEAQ in the germline V gene. This CDR3 is CASSSGLAGGPSLNEQFF. The CDR3 DNA reads as TGTGCCAGCAGCTCGGGACTAGCGGGAGGGCCCTCTCTCAATGAGCAGTTCTTC.

This clonotype was counted a single time. The CDR3 loop is CASSTWDRGGTEAFF. CDR3 nucleotide sequence: TGTGCCAGCAGCACCTGGGACAGGGGAGGCACTGAAGCTTTCTTT. This chain links TRBV7-9 with TRBJ1-1; 10 bases agree with TRBD1. The germline V gene has CDR1 SEHNR and CDR2 FQNEAQ (reference sequence). The V and J ends lost 5 bases and 4 bases, in that order; junction bases with no gene match: 7. There are 15 residues in the CDR3.